This TCR beta chain emerged from a study of CD8+CD57+ T cells in acquired aplastic anemia. Turning to the study itself: Sorted CD4+ and CD8+ cells gave an average of roughly 3 ug of DNA.

A word on this clonotype: Its antigen remains unidentified.

The CDR3 runs 17 residues. By flow cytometry, patients selected for sequencing had shown an expansion of CD8+CD57+ cells. Blood sampling was performed on the patients, and none of them had received therapy by then. Genomic DNA, the template, was used for profiling of the TCR beta VDJ and CDR3. One entry per CDR3 protein results from TCRdb running MiXCR on the reads. The data show about 200,000 distinct CDR3 sequences, about half seen once. Findings of the study overall: Significant differences in CD8+ Simpson's diversity were not observed between patients and controls. The study identified roughly 31 CD8+ CDR3 sequences shared by patients and controls.

The receptor comes from a human donor with aplastic anemia. Sequenced sample: sorted CD4+, CD8+, or CD8+CD57+ T cells (not recorded which) from PBMCs. This sequence joins TRBV12-3 or TRBV12-4 and TRBJ2-3, with D perhaps TRBD2 (5 bases). CDR3 sequence (DNA): TGTGCTAGTGGTTTCGCCACTAGTGTCTTAGGAGCAGATACGCAGTATTTT. It translates to CASGFATSVLGADTQYF.